The 15 T cell receptor beta chains listed next were all sequenced from one sample in a study of shared clonotypes between healthy human individuals. Only in-frame clones appear in the TCRdb table, and some are missing; sequencing was by immunoSEQ multiplex PCR. The table records roughly 2.2 million clones, 85% to 95% of them present only once. The specimen sequenced was naive CD4+ T cells from PBMCs. Subset described: CD45RA+ positively selected. The receptors stem from a man younger than 30 in good health. Some clones in this sample may be carry-over from other donors' samples.

On this clone itself: In the same sample, other DNA sequences code for this CDR3. The V and J genes are TRBV2 and TRBJ1-1, with D possibly TRBD1 on 5 matching bases. In germline, CDR1 is SNHLY, CDR2 FYNNEI. CDR3 size: 13 residues. With 8 bases removed from V and 2 bases from J, the gap between germline ends came to 12 bases. The CDR3 sequence is CASRDRLNTEAFF. The CDR3 DNA is TGTGCCAGCCGAGACAGACTCAACACTGAAGCTTTCTTT.

On this clone: Other nucleotide sequences from this sample produce the same CDR3. This chain uses TRBV5-1 with TRBJ2-3; D is unresolved. CDR3 length: 14 amino acids. Germline CDR1 reads SGHRS; CDR2 reads YFSETQ. V lost 0 bases, J lost 3 bases, and 8 bases lay in between. For the CDR3, the DNA is TGCGCCAGCAGCTTGGTCCCCCCGACAGATACGCAGTATTTT. This translates into CASSLVPPTDTQYF.

Comments on this clone: In the same sample, other DNA sequences code for this CDR3. This rearrangement joins TRBV15 to TRBJ2-2; D remains unclear. Germline values: CDR1 LNHNV, CDR2 YYDKDF (reference sequence). V lost 5 bases, J lost 4 bases, and 5 bases lay in between. The CDR3 has 12 residues. This CDR3 is CATSRATGELFF. In DNA, the CDR3 is TGTGCCACCAGCCGAGCCACCGGGGAGCTGTTTTTT.

The rearrangement uses TRBV29-1 and TRBJ1-1; unclear D gene. V lost 7 bases and J lost 6, with 18 bases in between. The germline V gene encodes CDR1 SQVTM and CDR2 ANQGSEA. CDR3 length: 13 amino acids. As DNA, the CDR3 is TGCAGCGCCTTGCGGCAAGGGTCGGCTGAAGCTTTCTTT. Residues: CSALRQGSAEAFF.

The chain employs TRBV7-8 and TRBJ2-7, with 7 positions matching TRBD1. The CDR3 consists of 15 residues. J gave up 4 bases and V 5 bases, and 11 bases lay outside the gene matches. Germline V gives CDR1 SGHVS, CDR2 FQNEAQ. CDR3 nucleotide sequence: TGTGCCAGCAGCCATGACAGGGTGAGCACTTACGAGCAGTACTTC. This codes for CASSHDRVSTYEQYF.

This sequence joins TRBV5-1 and TRBJ2-1; D gene uncertain. This CDR3 region has 14 residues. Germline assignment: CDR1 SGHRS and CDR2 YFSETQ. Trimming removed 0 bases from V and 7 bases from J, with 11 bases in between. The CDR3 DNA follows: TGCGCCAGCAGCTTGGACGGCCAGCTAAATGAGCAGTTCTTC. This encodes CASSLDGQLNEQFF.

The J gene is TRBJ1-1, the V gene TRBV15; possible D gene TRBD1, 5 bases. Trimming pared 6 bases from V and 3 bases from J, leaving 11 bases between. CDR3 length: 13 residues. The germline V gene has CDR1 LNHNV and CDR2 YYDKDF (reference sequence). The chain's CDR3 is CATSGGVDTEAFF. The CDR3 coding sequence is TGTGCCACCAGTGGGGGGGTCGACACTGAAGCTTTCTTT. Together with reference TRBV15 and TRBJ1-1, the CDR3 gives the full variable domain: DAMVIQNPRYQVTQFGKPVTLSCSQTLNHNVMYWYQQKSSQAPKLLFHYYDKDFNNEADTPDNFQSRRPNTSFCFLDIRSPGLGDTAMYLCATSGGVDTEAFFGQGTRLTVV.

The chain joins TRBV5-6 to TRBJ1-5; the D is unclear. From germline, CDR1 is SGHDT and CDR2 YYEEEE. This CDR3 region has 14 residues. The V end lost 4 bases, the J end lost 7 bases, and 15 bases lay between the germline ends. The CDR3 DNA sequence: TGTGCCAGCAGCACACTACGGGTCCGGCAGCCCCAGCATTTT. Its protein is CASSTLRVRQPQHF.

The chain links TRBV6-5 to TRBJ2-7; D tentatively fits TRBD1 or TRBD2 (6 bases each). The CDR3 runs to 15 residues. V was pared by 7 bases and J by 4 bases, with 20 bases between. Germline lookup yields CDR1 MNHEY and CDR2 SVGAGI. The CDR3 nucleotides read TGTGCCAGCACCAAACAAGTAGGGGGGCCTTACGAGCAGTACTTC. It encodes CASTKQVGGPYEQYF.

J is TRBJ2-1 and V is TRBV28; D unresolved. The germline V and J ends were trimmed by 7 bases and 0 bases, with 16 bases remaining between them. This CDR3 region has 16 residues. CDR1 MDHEN and CDR2 SYDVKM come from the germline V gene. The DNA for the CDR3 is TGTGCCAGCACCGGCCGGGTGGCTAGCTCCTACAATGAGCAGTTCTTC. Residues: CASTGRVASSYNEQFF.

The gene calls are TRBV6-6 and TRBJ2-3; D is unresolved. Germline-derived CDR1 and CDR2 are MNHNY and SVGAGI (reference sequence). V shed 6 bases and J shed 4 bases, with 8 bases lying between them. The CDR3 extends over 12 amino acids. CDR3 region: CASSPSPDTQYF. Here the CDR3 DNA reads TGTGCCAGCAGCCCCTCCCCAGATACGCAGTATTTT.

This chain uses TRBV6-1 with TRBJ2-7, with 13 bases fitting TRBD2. CDR3 size: 15 residues. V was pared by 6 bases and J by 1 base, with 3 bases of the junction left unmatched. CDR1 is MNHNS, CDR2 SASEGT, per germline. CDR3 sequence reads: CASRGLAGISYEQYF. In nucleotides, the CDR3 is TGTGCCAGCAGGGGACTAGCGGGAATATCCTACGAGCAGTACTTC.

As to this clone: Other nucleotide sequences from this sample produce the same CDR3. The genes are TRBV19 and TRBJ1-2; the D is unclear. The ends were cut back, 3 bases at V and 5 bases at J, with 13 bases in the middle. Per the germline V gene, CDR1 is LNHDA and CDR2 is SQIVND (reference sequence). The CDR3 is 14 amino acids. CDR3 in DNA: TGTGCCAGTAGTATTGGGCAGGCGAGTTATGGCTACACCTTC. Its translation: CASSIGQASYGYTF.

In regard to this clone: The identical CDR3 is also encoded by other nucleotide sequences in the sample. This rearrangement joins TRBV4-1 to TRBJ2-3, with 7 bases lining up with TRBD1. This CDR3 is built from 15 residues. The trim removed 3 bases at V and 0 bases at J, leaving 3 bases unmatched. Germline-derived CDR1 and CDR2 are MGHRA and YSYEKL. CDR3 in amino acids: CASSQPTGSTDTQYF. CDR3 coding DNA: TGCGCCAGCAGCCAGCCGACAGGGAGCACAGATACGCAGTATTTT.

The rearrangement links TRBV2 to TRBJ2-3; D call uncertain. The CDR3 has 15 amino acids. The germline CDR1 and CDR2 sequences are SNHLY and FYNNEI. Trimming took 3 bases from V and 1 from J, leaving 11 bases between them. The CDR3: CASSETPRGTDTQYF. Written as DNA, the CDR3 is TGTGCCAGCAGTGAGACTCCACGGGGCACAGATACGCAGTATTTT.